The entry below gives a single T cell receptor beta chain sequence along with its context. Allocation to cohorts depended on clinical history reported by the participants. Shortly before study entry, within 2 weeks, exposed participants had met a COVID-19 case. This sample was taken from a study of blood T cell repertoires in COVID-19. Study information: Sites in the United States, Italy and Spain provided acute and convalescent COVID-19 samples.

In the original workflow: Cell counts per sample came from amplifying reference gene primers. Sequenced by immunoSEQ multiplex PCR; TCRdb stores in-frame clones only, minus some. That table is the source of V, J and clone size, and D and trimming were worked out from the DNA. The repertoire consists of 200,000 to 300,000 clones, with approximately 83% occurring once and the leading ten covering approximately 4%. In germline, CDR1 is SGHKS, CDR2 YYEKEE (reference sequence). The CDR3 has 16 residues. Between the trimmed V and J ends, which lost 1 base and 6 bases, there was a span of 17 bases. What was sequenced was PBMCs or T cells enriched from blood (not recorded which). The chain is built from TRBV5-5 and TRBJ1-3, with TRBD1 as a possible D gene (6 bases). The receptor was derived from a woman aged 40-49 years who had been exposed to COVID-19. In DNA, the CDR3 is TGTGCCAGCAGCTTGAGTCTGGACAGTCGAGTAAACACCATATATTTT. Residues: CASSLSLDSRVNTIYF.